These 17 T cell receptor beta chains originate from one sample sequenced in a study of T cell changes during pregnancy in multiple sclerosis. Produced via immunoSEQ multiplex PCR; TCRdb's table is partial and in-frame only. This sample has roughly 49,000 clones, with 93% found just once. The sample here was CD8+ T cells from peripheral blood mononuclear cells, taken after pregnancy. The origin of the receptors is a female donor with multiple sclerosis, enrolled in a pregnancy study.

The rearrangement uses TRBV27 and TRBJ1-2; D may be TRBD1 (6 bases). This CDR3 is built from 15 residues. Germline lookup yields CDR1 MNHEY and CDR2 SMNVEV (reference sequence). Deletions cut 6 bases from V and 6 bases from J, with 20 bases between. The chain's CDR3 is CASRFRREGGDGYTF. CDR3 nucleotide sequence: TGTGCCAGCAGATTTCGGCGAGAAGGGGGGGATGGCTACACCTTC.

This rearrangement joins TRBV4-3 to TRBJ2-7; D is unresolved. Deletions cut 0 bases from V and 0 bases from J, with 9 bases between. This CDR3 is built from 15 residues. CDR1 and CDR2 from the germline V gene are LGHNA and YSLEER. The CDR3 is CASSQDRGGSYEQYF. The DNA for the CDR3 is TGCGCCAGCAGCCAAGATCGAGGTGGCTCCTACGAGCAGTACTTC.

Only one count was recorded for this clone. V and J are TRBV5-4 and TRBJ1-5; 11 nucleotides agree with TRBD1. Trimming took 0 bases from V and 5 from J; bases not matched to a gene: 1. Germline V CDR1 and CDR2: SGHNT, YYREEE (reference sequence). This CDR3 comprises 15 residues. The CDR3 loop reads CASSLGTGGDQPQHF. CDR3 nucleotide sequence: TGTGCCAGCAGCTTGGGGACAGGGGGCGATCAGCCCCAGCATTTT.

This CDR3 reads CSVESTGEQFF. The CDR3 region has the DNA TGCAGCGTTGAGTCGACAGGCGAGCAGTTCTTC. V gene TRBV29-1 combines with J gene TRBJ2-1, with a weak D call TRBD1 (6 bases). V was shortened by 3 bases and J by 10 bases, with 10 bases between the two germline ends. This CDR3 is built from 11 residues. Germline assignment: CDR1 SQVTM and CDR2 ANQGSEA.

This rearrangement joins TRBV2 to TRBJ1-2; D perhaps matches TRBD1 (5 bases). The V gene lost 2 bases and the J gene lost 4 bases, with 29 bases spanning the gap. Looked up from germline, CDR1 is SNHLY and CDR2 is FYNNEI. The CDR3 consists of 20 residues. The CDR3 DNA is TGTGCCAGCAGTGAACCCCGGACGGGGCCAGGAGGGAGAGACCCCTATGGCTACACCTTC. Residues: CASSEPRTGPGGRDPYGYTF.

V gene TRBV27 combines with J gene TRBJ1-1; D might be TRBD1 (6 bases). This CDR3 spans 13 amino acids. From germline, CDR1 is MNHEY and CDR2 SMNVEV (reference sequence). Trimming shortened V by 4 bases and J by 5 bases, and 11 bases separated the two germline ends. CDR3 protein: CASSYRDPTEAFF. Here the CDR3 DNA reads TGTGCCAGCAGTTACAGGGATCCGACTGAAGCTTTCTTT.

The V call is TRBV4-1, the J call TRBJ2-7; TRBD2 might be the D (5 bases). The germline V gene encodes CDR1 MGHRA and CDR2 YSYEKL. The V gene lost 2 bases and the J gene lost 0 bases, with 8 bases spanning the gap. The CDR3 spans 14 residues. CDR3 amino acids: CASSQSTSSYEQYF. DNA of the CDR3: TGCGCCAGCAGCCAATCAACTAGCTCCTACGAGCAGTACTTC.

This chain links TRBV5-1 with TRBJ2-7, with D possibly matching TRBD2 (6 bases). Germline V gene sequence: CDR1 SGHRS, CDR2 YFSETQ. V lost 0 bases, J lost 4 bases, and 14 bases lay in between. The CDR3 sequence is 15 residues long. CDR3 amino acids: CASSLAGGPAYEQYF. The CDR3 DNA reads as TGCGCCAGCAGCTTGGCCGGGGGACCTGCTTACGAGCAGTACTTC.

The CDR3 DNA sequence: TGTGCCAGCAGTTACCGGACTCGTACTTACGAGCAGTACTTC. This gives the protein CASSYRTRTYEQYF. The chain carries TRBV6-5 and TRBJ2-7, with a tentative D call TRBD2 (5 bases). The germline gives CDR1 MNHEY, CDR2 SVGAGI. V was clipped by 2 bases and J by 4 bases, with 12 bases between them. The CDR3 is 14 amino acids.

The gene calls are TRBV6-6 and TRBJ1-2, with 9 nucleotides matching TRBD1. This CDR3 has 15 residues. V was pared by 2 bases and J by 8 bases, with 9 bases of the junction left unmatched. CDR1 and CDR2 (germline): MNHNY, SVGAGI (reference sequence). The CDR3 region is CASSYPVTGGEGYTF. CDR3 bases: TGTGCCAGCAGTTACCCTGTGACAGGGGGTGAGGGCTACACCTTC.

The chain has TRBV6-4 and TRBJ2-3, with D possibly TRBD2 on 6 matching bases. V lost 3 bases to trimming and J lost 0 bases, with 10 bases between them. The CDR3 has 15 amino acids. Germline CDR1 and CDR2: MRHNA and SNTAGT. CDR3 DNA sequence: TGTGCCAGCAGTGATGGTAGCGGTAGCACAGATACGCAGTATTTT. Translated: CASSDGSGSTDTQYF.

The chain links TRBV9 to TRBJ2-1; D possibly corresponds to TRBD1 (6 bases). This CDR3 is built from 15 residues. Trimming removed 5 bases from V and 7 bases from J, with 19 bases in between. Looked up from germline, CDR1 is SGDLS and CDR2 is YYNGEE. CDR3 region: CASRKGSGDDNEQFF. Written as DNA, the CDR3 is TGTGCCAGCAGGAAGGGGTCAGGGGATGATAATGAGCAGTTCTTC.

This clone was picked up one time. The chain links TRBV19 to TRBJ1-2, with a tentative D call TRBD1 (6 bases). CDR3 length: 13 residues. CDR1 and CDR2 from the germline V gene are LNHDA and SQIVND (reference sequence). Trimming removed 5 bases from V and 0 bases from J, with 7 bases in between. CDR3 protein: CASSWTANYGYTF. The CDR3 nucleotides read TGTGCCAGTAGTTGGACAGCTAACTATGGCTACACCTTC.

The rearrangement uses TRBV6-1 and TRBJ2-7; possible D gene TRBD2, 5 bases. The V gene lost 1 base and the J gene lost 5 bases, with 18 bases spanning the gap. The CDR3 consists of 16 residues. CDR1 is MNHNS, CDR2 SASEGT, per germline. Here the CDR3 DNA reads TGTGCCAGCAGTGAAGTTGAGGGCCCCACCCTGGACGAGCAGTACTTC. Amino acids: CASSEVEGPTLDEQYF.

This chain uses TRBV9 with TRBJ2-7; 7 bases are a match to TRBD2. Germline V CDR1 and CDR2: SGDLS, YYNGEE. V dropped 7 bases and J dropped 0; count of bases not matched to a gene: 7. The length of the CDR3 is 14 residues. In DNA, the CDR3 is TGTGCCAGCGGAGGCGGCGGGAGCTCCTACGAGCAGTACTTC. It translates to CASGGGGSSYEQYF.

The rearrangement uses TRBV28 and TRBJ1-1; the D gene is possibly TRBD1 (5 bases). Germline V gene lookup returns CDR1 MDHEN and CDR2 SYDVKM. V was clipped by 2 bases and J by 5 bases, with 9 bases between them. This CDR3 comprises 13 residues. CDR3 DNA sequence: TGTGCCAGCAGTTTAGGTCCAGGGACTGAAGCTTTCTTT. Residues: CASSLGPGTEAFF.

The CDR3 spells CASSPDSPTHQPQHF. The CDR3 DNA is TGTGCCAGCAGCCCGGACAGCCCAACCCACCAGCCCCAGCATTTT. The chain combines TRBV6-1 with TRBJ1-5; possible D gene TRBD1, 6 bases. V was shortened by 6 bases and J by 7 bases, with 19 bases between the two germline ends. Germline V lookup: CDR1 MNHNS, CDR2 SASEGT. The CDR3 spans 15 residues.